This note documents a single T cell receptor (beta chain) sequence. The record originates from a study of blood T cell repertoires in COVID-19. About the research overall: Nucleic acid was either cDNA or gDNA, and it came from T cells, B-cell-depleted T cells, or PBMCs.

Measured with immunoSEQ multiplex PCR; TCRdb has only the in-frame clones, and not every one. The sample includes 190,000 or so clones, 87% seen only once; the top ten take approximately 0.93%. V was cut by 5 bases and J by 3 bases, with 20 bases left in between. Germline CDR1 and CDR2: MNHEY and SMNVEV (reference sequence). CDR3 length: 17 residues. The gene calls are TRBV27 and TRBJ1-3; D not certain. This receptor was taken from a woman aged 18-29 years who had recovered from COVID-19. Source material: peripheral blood. This CDR3 reads CASSPGSWRGGGNTIYF. The CDR3 nucleotides are TGTGCCAGCAGTCCGGGGTCCTGGCGTGGAGGTGGAAACACCATATATTTT.